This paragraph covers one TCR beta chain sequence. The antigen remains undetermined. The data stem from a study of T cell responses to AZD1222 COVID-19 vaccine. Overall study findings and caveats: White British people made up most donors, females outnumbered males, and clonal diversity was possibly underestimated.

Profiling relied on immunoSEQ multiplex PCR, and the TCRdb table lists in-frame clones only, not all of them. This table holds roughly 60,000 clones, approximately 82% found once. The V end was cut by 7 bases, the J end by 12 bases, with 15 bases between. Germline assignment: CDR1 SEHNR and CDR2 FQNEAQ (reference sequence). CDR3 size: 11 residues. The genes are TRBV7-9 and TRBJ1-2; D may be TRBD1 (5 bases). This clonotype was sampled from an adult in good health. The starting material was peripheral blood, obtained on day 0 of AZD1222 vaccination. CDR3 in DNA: TGTGCCAGCACCCGGTGGGGGGAGGACACCTTC. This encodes CASTRWGEDTF.